The following is a T cell receptor beta chain sequence with its context. The antigen is unknown. The method was immunoSEQ multiplex PCR; TCRdb's version includes in-frame clones alone and lacks a portion of them. The sample has about 1 million clones, approximately 72% seen once. This specimen comes from a study of shared clonotypes between healthy human individuals. V lost 7 bases to trimming and J lost 0 bases, with 13 bases between them. The CDR3 sequence is 14 residues long. Germline lookup yields CDR1 MNHNS and CDR2 SASEGT. Study results and limitations: It was anticipated that sequencing depth would influence how many clonotypes donors shared. A few donors held 4.5% to 5% of naive CD4 clonotypes in common.

Splitting the CD4+ cells yielded a CD45RA+ naive subset and a CD45RA-negative memory subset. This clonotype was obtained from a man younger than 35 in good health. V and J are TRBV6-1 and TRBJ2-7; tentative D call: TRBD2 (7 bases). The sequenced sample consisted of memory CD4+ T cells sorted from blood. As for subset: CD45RA-negative fraction. CDR3: CASTKGGNSYEQYF. The CDR3 nucleotides read TGTGCCAGCACAAAGGGGGGGAACTCCTACGAGCAGTACTTC.